This TCR beta chain stems from a study of T cells in Graves' hyperthyroidism and ophthalmopathy. Regarding the study as a whole: Most thyroid-expanded clonotypes above 0.001 were also found in blood. In simple terms, a model built on 13 V-J features told ophthalmopathy apart from stable hyperthyroidism.

Amplification of TCR beta CDR3 regions was performed using RNA transcripts as template. First-round RT-PCR with HTBI primers amplified the TCR CDR3 region. TCRdb fed the multiplex PCR reads into MiXCR, producing one record per CDR3 protein. The sample has 550,000 to 600,000 distinct CDR3 sequences; about 45% are singletons. This clonotype was found many times. Its antigen is unidentified. The V end lost 7 bases, the J end lost 2 bases, and 14 bases lay between the germline ends. The CDR3 totals 13 residues. Germline lookup yields CDR1 DFQATT and CDR2 SNEGSKA (reference sequence). Criteria for exclusion of patients were uncontrolled infection, other autoimmune disease, pregnancy or lactation. The diagnostic basis comprised clinical symptoms, serum thyroxine and TRAb, thyroid ultrasound and orbital computed tomography.

This receptor was taken from an adult woman with Graves' disease, either hyperthyroidism or ophthalmopathy (not recorded which). The J gene is TRBJ1-1, the V gene TRBV20-1, with D unresolved. Sequenced: peripheral blood or thyroid tissue (not recorded which). The CDR3 reads CSVNRLANTEAFF. As DNA, the CDR3 is TGCAGTGTCAACCGGCTGGCCAACACTGAAGCTTTCTTT.